One TCR beta chain is described in this entry. This sample is drawn from a study of PD-1 blockade in classical Hodgkin lymphoma. Study-level information: Patients were infused with nivolumab 3 mg/kg every 2 weeks.

The time point here: cycle 4 day 1 (C4D1), after about 6 weeks of nivolumab. With no exception, relapse followed autologous stem cell transplantation in all patients, and brentuximab vedotin exposure varied. Magnetic negative selection served to purify CD4+ T cells out of PBMCs that had been thawed. Sequenced by immunoSEQ multiplex PCR; TCRdb stores in-frame clones only, minus some. This table holds roughly 9,000 clones, about 68% found once. This clonotype was sampled from a human donor with classical Hodgkin lymphoma. The sample here was CD4+ T cells from blood, taken before the fourth cycle of nivolumab.

The CDR3 loop is CASNRDRAYEQYV. In DNA, the CDR3 is TGTGCCAGCAACCGCGACAGGGCCTACGAGCAGTACGTC. V is TRBV6-1 and J is TRBJ2-7, with 7 positions matching TRBD1. Unmatched junction bases numbered 5, after V lost 7 bases and J lost 2 bases. Germline values: CDR1 MNHNS, CDR2 SASEGT. The length of the CDR3 is 13 residues.